This passage covers 30 T cell receptor beta chains from one sample sequenced in a study of blood T cells in healthy people across ages. Sample-barcoded 5' priming and a J-beta primer mix drove a second PCR of roughly 7 to 11 cycles. TCRdb itself ran the 5' RACE reads through MiXCR, one entry per CDR3 protein. The data hold just over 1 million distinct CDR3 sequences, with 35% to 55% observed a single time. Sequenced material: blood. Receptors originate from a woman aged 60 to 75 in good health.

V is TRBV9 and J is TRBJ2-3, with TRBD2 matching 7 bases. From germline, CDR1 is SGDLS and CDR2 YYNGEE. This CDR3 is 15 amino acids long. The V segment lost 10 bases and the J segment 5 bases; nucleotides outside the gene matches: 16. This CDR3 is CASGLGPSPIDTQYF. The CDR3, as DNA: TGTGCCTCCGGACTAGGGCCTAGTCCGATAGATACGCAGTATTTT.

This clonotype was seen only a few times. This rearrangement joins TRBV27 to TRBJ1-2; D remains ambiguous. The CDR3 covers 13 residues. The germline gives CDR1 MNHEY, CDR2 SMNVEV (reference sequence). Trimming cost V 8 bases and J 3 bases, with 13 bases left between them. Here the CDR3 reads CASRPDGYYGYTF. The CDR3 DNA reads as TGTGCCAGCCGACCGGACGGTTACTATGGCTACACCTTC.

The V call is TRBV3-1, the J call TRBJ2-1, with D perhaps matching TRBD1 or TRBD2 (5 bases each). Trimming pared 2 bases from V and 9 bases from J, leaving 11 bases between. The germline gives CDR1 LGHDT, CDR2 YNNKEL (reference sequence). The CDR3 length is 13 residues. The CDR3 loop reads CASSQRGAGEQFF. Written as DNA, the CDR3 is TGTGCCAGCAGCCAACGAGGGGCGGGTGAGCAGTTCTTC.

The chain combines TRBV5-8 with TRBJ1-4, with D possibly TRBD1 on 5 matching bases. Germline CDR1 is SGHTS and CDR2 is YDEGEE. Trimming stripped 4 bases from V and 8 bases from J, with 15 bases between. The CDR3 runs 14 residues. DNA of the CDR3: TGTGCCAGCAGCCCCTCCGCAGGGCAAGAAAAACTGTTTTTT. Translated: CASSPSAGQEKLFF.

The chain carries TRBV29-1 and TRBJ1-1; 7 positions match TRBD1. CDR3 size: 13 residues. With 6 bases clipped from V and 1 base from J, the junction kept 5 bases outside the gene matches. Germline CDR1 and CDR2: SQVTM and ANQGSEA. DNA for the CDR3: TGCAGCGTCGACAGGGTCACGAACACTGAAGCTTTCTTT. It specifies CSVDRVTNTEAFF.

CDR3 amino acids: CSVGPGSGRMGTDTQYF. CDR3 DNA: TGCAGCGTCGGTCCGGGTAGCGGGAGAATGGGCACAGATACGCAGTATTTT. The chain recombines TRBV29-1 with TRBJ2-3; 9 positions agree with TRBD2. Trimming removed 6 bases from V and 1 base from J; junction bases left unmatched: 14. Germline V gene sequence: CDR1 SQVTM, CDR2 ANQGSEA. The CDR3 covers 17 residues.

The genes are TRBV29-1 and TRBJ2-1; D ambiguous. Near its end, the DNA agrees better with TRBJ2-7, so the J call may be wrong. This CDR3 is 10 amino acids long. Germline CDR1 reads SQVTM; CDR2 reads ANQGSEA. CDR3 bases: TGCAGCGTTCGTGACCTGGAGCAGTACTTC. Translating gives CSVRDLEQYF.

This rearrangement joins TRBV20-1 to TRBJ2-1; 13 bases are a match to TRBD2. Germline values: CDR1 DFQATT, CDR2 SNEGSKA (reference sequence). The CDR3 sequence is 16 residues long. V was clipped by 6 bases and J by 2 bases; unmatched bases: 7. The CDR3 reads CSAGLAGAFTYNEQFF. CDR3 DNA: TGCAGTGCCGGACTAGCGGGGGCCTTTACCTACAATGAGCAGTTCTTC.

The chain employs TRBV5-1 and TRBJ2-6; D is perhaps TRBD1 (6 bases). The CDR3 totals 17 residues. Germline V lookup: CDR1 SGHRS, CDR2 YFSETQ. Between the trimmed V and J ends, which lost 0 bases and 0 bases, there was a span of 10 bases. CDR3 sequence: CASSLAGHTSGANVLTF. The CDR3 DNA follows: TGCGCCAGCAGCTTGGCGGGACATACCTCTGGGGCCAACGTCCTGACTTTC.

Notes on this clonotype: Since a much larger clone is just one base distant, this may be a read error. The chain recombines TRBV9 with TRBJ2-5; D is possibly TRBD1 or TRBD2 (5 bases each). The end of the DNA is better explained by TRBJ2-1, so the J call may be wrong. The CDR3 extends over 12 amino acids. CDR1 and CDR2 from the germline V gene are SGDLS and YYNGEE. Here the CDR3 DNA reads TGTGCCAGCAGCGTAGAGATGGGGACCCAGTTCTTC. The encoded protein is CASSVEMGTQFF.

CDR3 coding DNA: TGCGCCAGCAGCCCCCGGGCGGGAGATGATGAGGAGCAGTTCTTC. Translated: CASSPRAGDDEEQFF. The chain is built from TRBV4-1 and TRBJ2-1, with 7 bases identical to TRBD2. The germline V gene encodes CDR1 MGHRA and CDR2 YSYEKL. J lost 10 bases, V lost 4 bases, and 13 bases had no gene match. CDR3 size: 15 residues.

This clonotype has a handful of counts. CDR3 sequence: CASRGHEQFF. The CDR3 DNA follows: TGTGCCAGCAGGGGACATGAGCAGTTCTTC. This chain links TRBV2 with TRBJ2-1; D may match TRBD1 or TRBD2 (5 bases each). Per germline, CDR1 SNHLY and CDR2 FYNNEI. CDR3 length equals 10 residues. Trimming shortened V by 6 bases and J by 8 bases, and 5 bases separated the two germline ends.

This clonotype was observed a handful of times. This rearrangement joins TRBV6-6 to TRBJ2-4; D may be TRBD2 (5 bases). The CDR3 has 14 residues. Germline V lookup: CDR1 MNHNY, CDR2 SVGAGI (reference sequence). The germline V and J ends were trimmed by 5 bases and 1 base, with 9 bases remaining between them. CDR3 sequence reads: CASSIPGAKNIQYF. CDR3 coding DNA: TGTGCCAGCAGTATCCCGGGGGCCAAAAACATTCAGTACTTC.

On this clonotype itself: Its ends do not fully match the called genes, so a read error is possible. The V gene is TRBV18, the J gene TRBJ2-4; 9 bases align to TRBD1. The assigned J gene may be wrong: the sequence end matches TRBJ2-7 better. The CDR3 covers 14 residues. Germline CDR1 and CDR2: KGHSH and LQKENI. CDR3: CASSPRTGEDEQYF. The CDR3 DNA reads as TGTGCTAGCTCACCAAGGACAGGGGAGGACGAGCAGTACTTC.

The table lists this clonotype with a few counts. This chain joins TRBV2 and TRBJ2-1; no clear D. The germline CDR1 and CDR2 sequences are SNHLY and FYNNEI. The CDR3 is made up of 10 amino acids. V dropped 7 bases and J dropped 4 bases, with 2 bases sitting between them. This chain's CDR3 is CASKYNEQFF. DNA of the CDR3: TGTGCCAGCAAGTACAATGAGCAGTTCTTC.

This clonotype was seen more than once but under ten times. The CDR3 DNA is TGCGCCAGCAGCTTCTCCGGAGCAACTAATGAAAAACTGTTTTTT. Encoded protein: CASSFSGATNEKLFF. The V call is TRBV5-1, the J call TRBJ1-4; no reliable D call. V lost 2 bases and J lost 0, with 8 bases in between. The germline V gene has CDR1 SGHRS and CDR2 YFSETQ. CDR3 length: 15 residues.

V and J are TRBV6-5 and TRBJ2-7; TRBD2 agrees at 11 bases. The CDR3 runs to 14 residues. With 7 bases clipped from V and 7 bases from J, the junction kept 9 bases outside the gene matches. Germline CDR1 reads MNHEY; CDR2 reads SVGAGI. CDR3 sequence (DNA): TGTGCCAGCACAATGCGGCTAGCGGGAGGTGAGCAGTACTTC. It specifies CASTMRLAGGEQYF.

The rearrangement uses TRBV27 and TRBJ2-7; D might be TRBD2 (5 bases). This CDR3 region has 17 residues. CDR1 is MNHEY, CDR2 SMNVEV, per germline (reference sequence). V lost 5 bases and J lost 1, with 21 bases in between. CDR3 sequence: CASSPSWTDVNSYEQYF. The DNA of the CDR3 is TGTGCCAGCAGTCCAAGCTGGACTGATGTGAATTCCTACGAGCAGTACTTC.

This clonotype was counted ten times or more. This chain uses TRBV20-1 with TRBJ2-3, with D unclear. Deletions cut 3 bases from V and 3 bases from J, with 7 bases between. The germline V gene has CDR1 DFQATT and CDR2 SNEGSKA (reference sequence). The CDR3 is 12 residues long. DNA for the CDR3: TGCAGTGCTAGTTACGTGACAGATACGCAGTATTTT. Residues: CSASYVTDTQYF.

V usage is TRBV5-1 and J usage is TRBJ2-7; 7 bases agree with TRBD1. Looked up from germline, CDR1 is SGHRS and CDR2 is YFSETQ. The CDR3 sequence is 14 residues long. The junction had 6 bases not matched to a gene; V was cut back by 4 bases and J by 2 bases. CDR3 sequence reads: CASSPGQKTYEQYF. As DNA, the CDR3 is TGCGCCAGCAGCCCGGGACAGAAGACCTACGAGCAGTACTTC.

This clonotype has more than one count but fewer than ten. This chain joins TRBV5-1 and TRBJ2-3; TRBD2 matches 9 bases. The V segment lost 4 bases and the J segment 2 bases; nucleotides outside the gene matches: 5. The CDR3 runs to 15 residues. The germline CDR1 and CDR2 sequences are SGHRS and YFSETQ. CDR3 sequence (DNA): TGCGCCAGCAGCCCGGAGCGGGAGGACACAGATACGCAGTATTTT. As protein: CASSPEREDTDTQYF.

The chain is built from TRBV20-1 and TRBJ1-5; tentatively, D is TRBD1 (5 bases). CDR1 DFQATT and CDR2 SNEGSKA come from the germline V gene (reference sequence). The CDR3 sequence is 13 residues long. In DNA, the CDR3 is TGCAGCGCGGGCCGGGACTCAAATCAGCCCCAGCATTTT. Amino acid sequence: CSAGRDSNQPQHF.

The CDR3 loop reads CASSLIGLNTEAFF. The DNA for the CDR3 is TGTGCCAGCAGTTTAATAGGGCTTAACACTGAAGCTTTCTTT. The genes are TRBV12-3 or TRBV12-4 and TRBJ1-1; no reliable D call. This CDR3 is 14 amino acids long. V was trimmed by 2 bases and J by 2 bases, leaving 9 bases between them.

The rearrangement uses TRBV10-3 and TRBJ2-5; D is unclear. The CDR3 is 13 amino acids. Trimming took off 7 bases at V and 2 bases at J, with 11 bases between the two ends. Germline CDR1 is ENHRY and CDR2 is SYGVKD. Here the CDR3 DNA reads TGTGCCATCACCTCGAAGATACAAGAGACCCAGTACTTC. Its protein product is CAITSKIQETQYF.

The V and J genes are TRBV12-3 or TRBV12-4 and TRBJ1-1, with D perhaps TRBD1 (5 bases). This CDR3 has 14 residues. V dropped 8 bases and J dropped 2 bases, with 15 bases sitting between them. CDR3 region: CASSNSGLNTEAFF. CDR3 in DNA: TGTGCCAGCTCTAACTCAGGGCTTAACACTGAAGCTTTCTTT.

The rearrangement links TRBV29-1 to TRBJ2-1, with TRBD1 matching over 7 bases. The DNA end lines up better with TRBJ2-7; the J call may be wrong. The CDR3 has 15 amino acids. CDR1 SQVTM and CDR2 ANQGSEA come from the germline V gene. In nucleotides, the CDR3 is TGCAGCGTGCTCACAGGGGTGAGCTCCTACAATGAGCAGTACTTC. It is translated as CSVLTGVSSYNEQYF.

This clonotype was recorded a few times. The gene calls are TRBV10-3 and TRBJ2-3; 9 bases are shared with TRBD2. The CDR3 runs 15 residues. The J segment lost 3 bases and the V segment lost 6 bases, leaving 7 bases of the junction unmatched. The germline gives CDR1 ENHRY, CDR2 SYGVKD. CDR3 nucleotide sequence: TGTGCCATCAGCCAACTAGCGGGTAGGACAGATACGCAGTATTTT. This translates into CAISQLAGRTDTQYF.

This clonotype was counted between two and nine times. The chain employs TRBV20-1 and TRBJ2-1; the match to TRBD1 covers 12 bases. The CDR3 has 14 residues. The trim removed 4 bases at V and 8 bases at J, leaving 6 bases unmatched. Looked up from germline, CDR1 is DFQATT and CDR2 is SNEGSKA (reference sequence). The CDR3 region is CSATGTGGWDEQFF. CDR3 in DNA: TGCAGTGCTACCGGGACAGGGGGCTGGGATGAGCAGTTCTTC.

The V gene is TRBV9, the J gene TRBJ2-4, with TRBD1 matching over 8 bases. The tail of the sequence fits TRBJ2-5 better, so the J call may be wrong. The CDR3 spans 15 residues. Germline V CDR1 and CDR2: SGDLS, YYNGEE. CDR3 nucleotide sequence: TGTGCCAGCAGCGTAAGCCAGGGGGCTTTGGAGACCCAGTACTTC. Translation gives CASSVSQGALETQYF.

The rearrangement joins TRBV7-9 to TRBJ1-3; 9 nucleotides match TRBD1. The trim removed 5 bases at V and 2 bases at J, leaving 4 bases unmatched. This CDR3 has 15 residues. The germline V gene has CDR1 SEHNR and CDR2 FQNEAQ (reference sequence). The CDR3 sequence: CASSVQGAAGNTIYF. The CDR3 region has the DNA TGTGCCAGCAGCGTACAGGGGGCGGCTGGAAACACCATATATTTT.